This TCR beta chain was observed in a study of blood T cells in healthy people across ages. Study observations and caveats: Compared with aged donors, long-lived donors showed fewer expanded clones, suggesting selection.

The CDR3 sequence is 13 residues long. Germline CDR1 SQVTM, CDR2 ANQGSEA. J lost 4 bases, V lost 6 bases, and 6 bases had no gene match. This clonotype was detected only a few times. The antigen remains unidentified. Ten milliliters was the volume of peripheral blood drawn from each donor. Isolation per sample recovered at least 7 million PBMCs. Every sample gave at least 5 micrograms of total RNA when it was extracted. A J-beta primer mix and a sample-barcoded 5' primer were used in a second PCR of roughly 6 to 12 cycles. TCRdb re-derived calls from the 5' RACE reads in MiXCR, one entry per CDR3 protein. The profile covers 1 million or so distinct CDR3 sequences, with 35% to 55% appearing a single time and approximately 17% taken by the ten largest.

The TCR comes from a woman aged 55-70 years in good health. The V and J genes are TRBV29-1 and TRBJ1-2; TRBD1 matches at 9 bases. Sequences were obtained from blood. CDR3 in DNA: TGCAGCGTATTGGGACAGGGCGGCTATGGCTACACCTTC. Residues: CSVLGQGGYGYTF. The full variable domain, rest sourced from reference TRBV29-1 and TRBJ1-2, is SAVISQKPSRDICQRGTSLTIQCQVDSQVTMMFWYRQQPGQSLTLIATANQGSEATYESGFVIDKFPISRPNLTFSTLTVSNMSPEDSSIYLCSVLGQGGYGYTFGSGTRLTVV.